This T cell receptor (beta chain) was documented in a study of OX40 agonist ivuxolimab in advanced cancers. The CDR3 spans 13 residues. The V end lost 2 bases, the J end lost 13 bases, and 18 bases lay between the germline ends. Germline CDR1 reads MDHEN; CDR2 reads SYDVKM. Here immunoSEQ multiplex PCR was the method, and the copy in TCRdb shows in-frame clones only, minus some. This sample has about 30,000 clones, with around 80% found just once. This sample comprised CD4+ or CD8+ T cells sorted from blood, obtained in a trial of the OX40 agonist ivuxolimab. The sequence was collected from an adult with an advanced solid tumor such as melanoma, head and neck, liver or kidney cancer. The V gene is TRBV28, the J gene TRBJ2-7, with unresolved D. The CDR3 region is CASSLSVRGEVYF. The CDR3 DNA reads as TGTGCCAGCAGTTTAAGTGTGCGAGGAGAGGTCTACTTC.